Below are 15 T cell receptor beta chains sequenced from a single sample in a study of T-cell memory formation after mild COVID-19. TCRdb used MiXCR to reprocess the 5' RACE reads, holding one entry per CDR3 protein. Among around 12,000 distinct CDR3 sequences listed, about 14% were seen once. Source material: PBMCs or a T cell subset sorted from them (not recorded which). Receptors were obtained from a man aged 18 to 30 who had mild COVID-19 (a few samples of this study predate the infection). Cell type and time point are not known.

With regard to this clonotype: It may be a read error: a sequence one base away is much more abundant. J is TRBJ1-2 and V is TRBV5-6; no clear D. The CDR3 covers 14 residues. V was clipped by 8 bases and J by 6 bases, with 20 bases between them. Per the germline V gene, CDR1 is SGHDT and CDR2 is YYEEEE. CDR3 nucleotide sequence: TGTGCCAGAAGCCTAACGGGCATAACGCATGGCTACACCTTC. This encodes CARSLTGITHGYTF.

This clonotype was seen a few times. V and J are TRBV27 and TRBJ2-1, with D perhaps assigned TRBD1 or TRBD2 (5 bases each). Germline V gene lookup returns CDR1 MNHEY and CDR2 SMNVEV (reference sequence). The V end lost 4 bases, the J end lost 4 bases, and 14 bases lay between the germline ends. The CDR3 is 15 residues long. The CDR3 sequence is CASSYPGLDYNEQFF. CDR3 DNA: TGTGCCAGCAGTTACCCGGGGCTCGATTACAATGAGCAGTTCTTC.

This clonotype was detected many times. The rearrangement links TRBV28 to TRBJ2-5; unclear D gene. Trimming left V 3 bases short and J 4 bases short, with 12 bases between. The CDR3 covers 14 residues. Per the germline V gene, CDR1 is MDHEN and CDR2 is SYDVKM. CDR3 sequence (DNA): TGTGCCAGCAGTTTCCGGGCCATAGGAGAGACCCAGTACTTC. Translated, it gives CASSFRAIGETQYF.

This clonotype occurred many times. This rearrangement joins TRBV9 to TRBJ1-6, with no clear D. CDR3 size: 17 residues. Germline V gene data show CDR1 as SGDLS and CDR2 as YYNGEE. V shed 2 bases and J shed 7 bases, with 19 bases lying between them. The CDR3 region has the DNA TGTGCCAGCAGCGTGAATCCCTCGGGATCTAGGAATTCACCCCTCCACTTT. Protein sequence: CASSVNPSGSRNSPLHF.

This clonotype was detected a few times. The CDR3 DNA reads as TGTGCCAGCAGTTTAGGGCATCAGCCCCAGCATTTT. Translation: CASSLGHQPQHF. This chain uses TRBV28 with TRBJ1-5; D gene ambiguous. V dropped 2 bases and J dropped 5 bases, with 4 bases sitting between them. CDR3 length: 12 amino acids. Per germline, CDR1 MDHEN and CDR2 SYDVKM.

This clonotype showed up many times. The chain uses TRBV20-1 and TRBJ2-1, with unresolved D. The CDR3 sequence is 13 residues long. Germline loops: CDR1 DFQATT, CDR2 SNEGSKA (reference sequence). Trimming removed 2 bases from V and 3 bases from J, with 8 bases in between. The CDR3 protein is CSARSLFYNEQFF. The DNA of the CDR3 is TGCAGTGCTAGATCTCTTTTCTACAATGAGCAGTTCTTC.

This clonotype was seen many times. The rearrangement links TRBV6-5 to TRBJ1-6; D is unclear. This CDR3 has 14 amino acids. Germline V gene sequence: CDR1 MNHEY, CDR2 SVGAGI. V was shortened by 5 bases and J by 6 bases, with 11 bases between the two germline ends. As DNA, the CDR3 is TGTGCCAGCAGTCCAAGGGCTCTTAATTCACCCCTCCACTTT. Amino acids: CASSPRALNSPLHF.

This clonotype is medium-sized in the sample. The V and J genes are TRBV7-8 and TRBJ2-2; TRBD2 might be the D (6 bases). The CDR3 is 16 residues long. Germline CDR1 SGHVS, CDR2 FQNEAQ. V was pared by 1 base and J by 2 bases, with 11 bases between. The CDR3 sequence: CASSLGSGVNTGELFF. The CDR3 bases are TGTGCCAGCAGCTTAGGCTCGGGGGTCAACACCGGGGAGCTGTTTTTT. The variable domain in full, with the rest retrieved from reference TRBV7-8 and TRBJ2-2, is GAGVSQSPRYKVAKRGQDVALRCDPISGHVSLFWYQQALGQGPEFLTYFQNEAQLDKSGLPSDRFFAERPEGSVSTLKIQRTQQEDSAVYLCASSLGSGVNTGELFFGEGSRLTVL.

The chain is built from TRBV7-9 and TRBJ1-4; D not certain. The CDR3 is 15 residues long. V was clipped by 7 bases and J by 3 bases, with 15 bases between them. The V gene's germline CDR1 is SEHNR and CDR2 FQNEAQ (reference sequence). The CDR3 here is CASTLEAESNEKLFF. In DNA form, the CDR3 reads TGTGCCAGCACCCTAGAGGCAGAATCTAATGAAAAACTGTTTTTT.

This clonotype was observed at least ten times. The chain is built from TRBV10-3 and TRBJ1-2; 9 positions match TRBD1. Germline values: CDR1 ENHRY, CDR2 SYGVKD. V was pared by 2 bases and J by 4 bases, with 11 bases of the junction left unmatched. The CDR3 totals 17 residues. DNA of the CDR3: TGTGCCATCAGTGAGAGGTGGGGACAGGGCATTTCCTATGGCTACACCTTC. It encodes CAISERWGQGISYGYTF.

V and J are TRBV25-1 and TRBJ2-1; unclear D gene. With 0 bases removed from V and 9 bases from J, the gap between germline ends came to 6 bases. The CDR3 has 12 residues. Per germline, CDR1 MGHDK and CDR2 SYGVNS. CDR3 region: CASSEYRSEQFF. CDR3 DNA sequence: TGTGCCAGCAGTGAATATAGGAGTGAGCAGTTCTTC.

This clonotype was seen at least ten times. This chain joins TRBV24-1 and TRBJ1-5; no reliable D call. CDR1 and CDR2 from the germline V gene are KGHDR and SFDVKD. The length of the CDR3 is 13 residues. V dropped 6 bases and J dropped 4 bases, with 9 bases sitting between them. CDR3 DNA sequence: TGTGCCACCAGTCCAGGTTGGAATCAGCCCCAGCATTTT. The encoded protein is CATSPGWNQPQHF.

This clonotype came up a few times. J is TRBJ2-1 and V is TRBV12-3 or TRBV12-4, with D maybe TRBD1 (5 bases). V was shortened by 0 bases and J by 5 bases, with 14 bases between the two germline ends. The CDR3 has 16 residues. CDR3: CASSLALGAGNNEQFF. CDR3 DNA: TGTGCCAGCAGTTTAGCGCTTGGTGCAGGGAACAATGAGCAGTTCTTC.

This clonotype was recorded at least ten times. This sequence joins TRBV5-1 and TRBJ2-5, with D perhaps being TRBD1 or TRBD2 (6 bases each). Germline CDR1 reads SGHRS; CDR2 reads YFSETQ. The length of the CDR3 is 14 residues. V lost 4 bases to trimming and J lost 5 bases, with 15 bases between them. The DNA for the CDR3 is TGCGCCAGCAGCCTACTACAGGGAGGTGAGACCCAGTACTTC. Protein product: CASSLLQGGETQYF.

This clonotype has ten or more counts. The chain couples TRBV7-9 to TRBJ2-1; 11 bases are shared with TRBD2. The CDR3 has 15 residues. V lost 5 bases to trimming and J lost 6 bases; unmatched junction nucleotides: 6. The germline gives CDR1 SEHNR, CDR2 FQNEAQ (reference sequence). The CDR3 region is CASSHSGGAINEQFF. In DNA, the CDR3 is TGTGCCAGCAGCCATAGCGGGGGGGCGATCAATGAGCAGTTCTTC.